The 27 T cell receptor beta chains below come from one sample, sequenced in a study of beta chain features in type 1 diabetes. Which antigens these TCRs recognize remains unknown. Overall study findings and caveats: Type 1 diabetes patients showed a moderate but significant shortening of TCRB CDR3s in all four CD4+ subsets.

Investigators reverse transcribed all isolated RNA, so they sequenced expressed TCRB transcripts. The protocol was immunoSEQ multiplex PCR, while the TCRdb copy is restricted to in-frame clones and leaves out a portion. The table includes about 160,000 clones, around 8% detected once. The sequenced material came from central memory CD4+ T cells from blood. The origin of the receptors is a young woman with type 1 diabetes.

V and J are TRBV30 and TRBJ2-7; TRBD2 is a possible D gene (6 bases). V shed 5 bases and J shed 8 bases, with 16 bases lying between them. CDR3 size: 12 residues. The V gene's germline CDR1 is GTSNPN and CDR2 SVGIG (reference sequence). The CDR3 sequence: CAWRQSGVQQYF. The CDR3 region has the DNA TGTGCCTGGCGGCAATCGGGGGTCCAGCAGTACTTC.

This clone has ten or more counts. The chain carries TRBV5-1 and TRBJ1-6; perhaps TRBD1 as D (5 bases). This CDR3 is 16 amino acids long. V lost 0 bases to trimming and J lost 6 bases, with 13 bases between them. CDR1 is SGHRS, CDR2 YFSETQ, per germline. In nucleotides, the CDR3 is TGCGCCAGCAGCTTGGAGGCGACAGAGAGTAATTCACCCCTCCACTTT. It specifies CASSLEATESNSPLHF.

A few counts support this clone. The sample carries other DNA sequences with the same CDR3. The chain has TRBV9 and TRBJ2-5, with 8 positions matching TRBD1. CDR1 is SGDLS, CDR2 YYNGEE, per germline. The ends lost 0 bases at V and 1 base at J; junction bases unmatched: 2. This CDR3 contains 15 residues. The CDR3 sequence is CASSVVGQGQETQYF. The CDR3 DNA follows: TGTGCCAGCAGCGTAGTTGGACAGGGCCAAGAGACCCAGTACTTC.

The chain joins TRBV19 to TRBJ1-2, with 9 bases aligning to TRBD1. Germline loops: CDR1 LNHDA, CDR2 SQIVND (reference sequence). V shed 5 bases and J 4 bases; nucleotides not matched to a gene: 5. The CDR3 is 14 amino acids. The CDR3 protein is CASSAGQGTYGYTF. The CDR3 coding sequence is TGTGCCAGTAGTGCCGGACAGGGGACCTATGGCTACACCTTC.

The chain uses TRBV7-3 and TRBJ2-1; D unresolved. The germline V and J ends were trimmed by 0 bases and 6 bases, with 6 bases remaining between them. The CDR3 runs to 13 residues. Germline assignment: CDR1 SGHTA and CDR2 FQGTGA. As DNA, the CDR3 is TGTGCCAGCAGCTTAACTAGCAGCAATGAGCAGTTCTTC. This gives the protein CASSLTSSNEQFF.

The chain employs TRBV5-1 and TRBJ1-1, with 9 nucleotides matching TRBD1. V trimming: 4 bases; J trimming: 4 bases; junction bases outside the gene matches: 11. Germline values: CDR1 SGHRS, CDR2 YFSETQ. This CDR3 has 16 residues. CDR3 DNA: TGCGCCAGCAGCATTCTAACAGGGGGCAGCGGCACTGAAGCTTTCTTT. Translated, it gives CASSILTGGSGTEAFF.

The V gene is TRBV28, the J gene TRBJ2-7, with 8 positions matching TRBD1. Germline CDR1 reads MDHEN; CDR2 reads SYDVKM. V gave up 10 bases and J gave up 6 bases; unmatched junction bases: 5. The CDR3 has 11 amino acids. CDR3 sequence (DNA): TGTGCCATCGCGGACAGGGTCGAGCAGTACTTC. Amino acid sequence: CAIADRVEQYF.

This clone was detected only a few times. This chain joins TRBV11-1 and TRBJ2-7, with D perhaps matching TRBD1 (5 bases). The germline gives CDR1 SGHAT, CDR2 FQDESV (reference sequence). The CDR3 has 16 residues. With 8 bases removed from V and 7 bases from J, the gap between germline ends came to 27 bases. In DNA form, the CDR3 reads TGTGCCAGCTCGGACAAGATCGCGGCGGCCCTCTGGGAGCAGTACTTC. It is translated as CASSDKIAAALWEQYF. The full variable domain, completed using reference TRBV11-1 and TRBJ2-7, is EAEVAQSPRYKITEKSQAVAFWCDPISGHATLYWYRQILGQGPELLVQFQDESVVDDSQLPKDRFSAERLKGVDSTLKIQPAELGDSAMYLCASSDKIAAALWEQYFGPGTRLTVT.

The chain uses TRBV27 and TRBJ2-7; the D gene is possibly TRBD2 (6 bases). This CDR3 has 16 amino acids. V was pared by 5 bases and J by 3 bases, with 20 bases between. Looked up from germline, CDR1 is MNHEY and CDR2 is SMNVEV (reference sequence). The CDR3 is CASSSSLGLGGYEQYF. The DNA for the CDR3 is TGTGCCAGCAGTAGCTCCCTTGGTCTGGGGGGCTACGAGCAGTACTTC.

The sample holds many counts of this clone. This chain links TRBV7-9 with TRBJ1-2, with a tentative D call TRBD1 (5 bases). CDR3 length equals 13 residues. The V gene's germline CDR1 is SEHNR and CDR2 FQNEAQ (reference sequence). The germline V and J ends were trimmed by 2 bases and 8 bases, with 12 bases remaining between them. CDR3 coding DNA: TGTGCCAGCAGCTTAATGGGACTGGCGGGCTACACCTTC. It translates to CASSLMGLAGYTF.

This clone has a handful of counts. The V and J genes are TRBV28 and TRBJ1-5; D not certain. Germline assignment: CDR1 MDHEN and CDR2 SYDVKM. This CDR3 has 12 residues. Trimming pared 6 bases from V and 0 bases from J, leaving 3 bases between. CDR3 bases: TGTGCCAGCAGGGCTAGCAATCAGCCCCAGCATTTT. Translated: CASRASNQPQHF. The variable domain in full, with the rest retrieved from reference TRBV28 and TRBJ1-5, is DVKVTQSSRYLVKRTGEKVFLECVQDMDHENMFWYRQDPGLGLRLIYFSYDVKMKEKGDIPEGYSVSREKKERFSLILESASTNQTSMYLCASRASNQPQHFGDGTRLSIL.

This chain uses TRBV5-4 with TRBJ2-7, with D unresolved. The length of the CDR3 is 12 residues. The germline gives CDR1 SGHNT, CDR2 YYREEE (reference sequence). Between the trimmed V and J ends, which lost 0 bases and 7 bases, there was a span of 8 bases. In DNA form, the CDR3 reads TGTGCCAGCAGCTTGGACGCGGTAGAGCAGTACTTC. This encodes CASSLDAVEQYF.

This clone has more than one count but fewer than ten. The V gene is TRBV9, the J gene TRBJ2-3, with 9 bases that match TRBD2. The V and J ends lost 1 base and 4 bases, in that order; junction bases with no gene match: 10. The CDR3 contains 17 residues. The V gene's germline CDR1 is SGDLS and CDR2 YYNGEE. The CDR3 spells CASSVLPAGGGADTQYF. The CDR3 DNA follows: TGTGCCAGCAGCGTACTCCCAGCGGGGGGAGGGGCAGATACGCAGTATTTT.

This clone was recorded many times. The chain couples TRBV30 to TRBJ2-5, with 7 nucleotides matching TRBD2. Germline V lookup: CDR1 GTSNPN, CDR2 SVGIG (reference sequence). The CDR3 contains 15 residues. With V trimmed by 3 bases and J by 1 base, 8 bases remained unmatched. This CDR3 is CAWREIRGVQETQYF. CDR3 DNA sequence: TGTGCCTGGAGGGAAATACGGGGGGTCCAAGAGACCCAGTACTTC.

The chain combines TRBV27 with TRBJ2-7, with 9 bases fitting TRBD1. Trimming at V came to 9 bases and at J to 2 bases, leaving 20 bases not matched to a gene. This CDR3 has 18 residues. CDR1 is MNHEY, CDR2 SMNVEV, per germline (reference sequence). CDR3 sequence: CASTSGAGTGNPTYEQYF. The DNA for the CDR3 is TGTGCCAGTACAAGTGGCGCCGGGACAGGGAATCCAACCTACGAGCAGTACTTC.

This clone was seen only a few times. The chain recombines TRBV11-3 with TRBJ2-4; weak D call: TRBD1 (6 bases). V was trimmed by 5 bases and J by 8 bases, leaving 13 bases between them. CDR1 and CDR2 from the germline V gene are SGHNT and YENEEA. This CDR3 has 13 amino acids. CDR3 in amino acids: CASSVRDNDIQYF. The CDR3 coding sequence is TGTGCCAGCAGCGTCCGGGACAATGACATTCAGTACTTC.

This clone was recorded a few times. The V and J genes are TRBV9 and TRBJ2-3; D unresolved. V was clipped by 4 bases and J by 0 bases, with 15 bases between them. The CDR3 runs to 16 residues. Germline loops: CDR1 SGDLS, CDR2 YYNGEE. The CDR3 bases are TGTGCCAGCAGCCCCCGAGGCTATTCTAGCACAGATACGCAGTATTTT. It specifies CASSPRGYSSTDTQYF.

This chain links TRBV6-1 with TRBJ2-2; 8 positions match TRBD1. This CDR3 is 15 amino acids long. CDR1 and CDR2 (germline): MNHNS, SASEGT. The V segment lost 6 bases and the J segment 7 bases; nucleotides outside the gene matches: 10. CDR3 nucleotides: TGTGCCAGCAGCACCAGGGGGCGCGAAGTCGGGGAGCTGTTTTTT. Its protein product is CASSTRGREVGELFF.

This clone was counted a few times. V is TRBV7-2 and J is TRBJ1-2, with a tentative D call TRBD1 (5 bases). Looked up from germline, CDR1 is SGHTA and CDR2 is FQGNSA. V lost 2 bases to trimming and J lost 4 bases, with 11 bases between them. This CDR3 comprises 14 residues. Written as DNA, the CDR3 is TGTGCCAGCAGCTTATGGGGGGAGGGCTATGGCTACACCTTC. This translates into CASSLWGEGYGYTF.

There are a few counts of this clone. The V gene is TRBV18, the J gene TRBJ2-2, with 8 bases matching TRBD2. This CDR3 spans 15 amino acids. The ends lost 4 bases at V and 7 bases at J; junction bases unmatched: 8. CDR1 is KGHSH and CDR2 is LQKENI in the germline V gene. The CDR3 protein is CASSRSSGKIGELFF. DNA for the CDR3: TGTGCCAGCTCACGGAGTAGCGGGAAGATCGGGGAGCTGTTTTTT.

This clone was seen more than once but under ten times. V usage is TRBV5-6 and J usage is TRBJ1-5, with D perhaps TRBD1 (6 bases). V was clipped by 3 bases and J by 7 bases, with 11 bases between them. Germline V gene lookup returns CDR1 SGHDT and CDR2 YYEEEE. The length of the CDR3 is 13 residues. The CDR3 sequence: CASSSDSYQPQHF. In DNA form, the CDR3 reads TGTGCCAGCAGCTCGGACAGTTACCAGCCCCAGCATTTT.

The V gene is TRBV7-9, the J gene TRBJ2-7; TRBD1 aligns across 7 bases. The CDR3 has 15 residues. CDR1 is SEHNR and CDR2 is FQNEAQ in the germline V gene (reference sequence). V was pared by 4 bases and J by 3 bases, with 9 bases of the junction left unmatched. CDR3 DNA sequence: TGTGCCAGCAGCTGGTCCGGGACAGACTTCTACGAGCAGTACTTC. Translating gives CASSWSGTDFYEQYF. Combining the CDR3 with reference TRBV7-9 and TRBJ2-7 gives the whole variable domain DTGVSQNPRHKITKRGQNVTFRCDPISEHNRLYWYRQTLGQGPEFLTYFQNEAQLEKSRLLSDRFSAERPKGSFSTLEIQRTEQGDSAMYLCASSWSGTDFYEQYFGPGTRLTVT.

This chain joins TRBV10-3 and TRBJ2-7, with 12 bases that match TRBD2. Germline V CDR1 and CDR2: ENHRY, SYGVKD. The CDR3 has 13 amino acids. Trimming at V came to 8 bases and at J to 1 base, leaving 0 bases not matched to a gene. The CDR3 is CAIGLAGSYEQYF. The CDR3 DNA is TGTGCCATCGGACTAGCGGGGTCCTACGAGCAGTACTTC.

This clone was recorded a few times. The chain recombines TRBV7-9 with TRBJ1-5, with a weak D call TRBD1 (6 bases). The CDR3 runs to 15 residues. The V end was cut by 5 bases, the J end by 7 bases, with 18 bases between. Germline loops: CDR1 SEHNR, CDR2 FQNEAQ (reference sequence). The CDR3, as DNA: TGTGCCAGCAGCCAACAGGGTACCCCAGGACAGCCCCAGCATTTT. It specifies CASSQQGTPGQPQHF.

There are a few counts of this clone. DNA for the CDR3: TGTGCCAGCAGCTCGGGACTAGATCGCTCCTACAATGAGCAGTTCTTC. Protein: CASSSGLDRSYNEQFF. This sequence joins TRBV5-4 and TRBJ2-1; the match to TRBD2 covers 8 bases. V trimming: 3 bases; J trimming: 0 bases; junction bases outside the gene matches: 5. CDR1 is SGHNT and CDR2 is YYREEE in the germline V gene (reference sequence). The CDR3 covers 16 residues.

This clone was counted between two and nine times. V gene TRBV5-1 combines with J gene TRBJ2-1, with 7 bases aligning to TRBD2. Losses at the gene ends were 9 bases for V and 1 base for J; bases not matched to a gene: 10. Germline values: CDR1 SGHRS, CDR2 YFSETQ. CDR3 size: 15 residues. CDR3 region: CATRGGSGSYNEQFF. The CDR3 DNA reads TGCGCCACCCGTGGGGGTAGCGGGTCCTACAATGAGCAGTTCTTC. Full variable domain (remainder filled in from reference TRBV5-1 and TRBJ2-1): KAGVTQTPRYLIKTRGQQVTLSCSPISGHRSVSWYQQTPGQGLQFLFEYFSETQRNKGNFPGRFSGRQFSNSRSEMNVSTLELGDSALYLCATRGGSGSYNEQFFGPGTRLTVL.

This clone was observed a handful of times. Other DNA sequences in the sample encode the same CDR3. The gene calls are TRBV15 and TRBJ1-5; no clear D. The CDR3 is 12 amino acids. The germline V gene has CDR1 LNHNV and CDR2 YYDKDF (reference sequence). Trimming took off 1 base at V and 7 bases at J, with 5 bases between the two ends. CDR3 region: CATSRVAQPQHF. CDR3 nucleotide sequence: TGTGCCACCAGCAGAGTTGCGCAGCCCCAGCATTTT.